The 15 T cell receptor beta chains below all came from one sample that was sequenced in a study of T-cell reconstitution after alpha-beta-depleted transplantation in children. Researchers prepared the TCRbeta library using unique molecular identifiers, the study reports. TCRdb processed the PCR reads anew with MiXCR; each CDR3 protein has one entry. The sample carries about 350,000 distinct CDR3 sequences, about 16% recorded once. The sample consisted of PBMCs, mostly from graft donor cells, taken 360 days after TCRalphabeta/CD19-depleted stem cell transplant. These receptors all come from a male patient aged 2 to 9 who had a stem cell transplant for acute lymphoblastic leukemia, so the T cells may come from the graft donor.

This chain links TRBV3-1 with TRBJ2-5, with 9 bases that match TRBD1. Germline V gives CDR1 LGHDT, CDR2 YNNKEL (reference sequence). The CDR3 totals 15 residues. V lost 0 bases to trimming and J lost 5 bases; unmatched junction nucleotides: 4. CDR3 in DNA: TGTGCCAGCAGCCAAGATACCGACAGGGGGGAGACCCAGTACTTC. It is translated as CASSQDTDRGETQYF.

The rearrangement links TRBV7-9 to TRBJ2-3; the match to TRBD2 covers 7 bases. Germline V gene lookup returns CDR1 SEHNR and CDR2 FQNEAQ (reference sequence). The CDR3 length is 15 residues. J lost 5 bases, V lost 2 bases, and 7 bases had no gene match. The CDR3 nucleotides read TGTGCCAGCAGCTTATGGGGTACTAGCGAAGATACGCAGTATTTT. This translates into CASSLWGTSEDTQYF. The full variable domain, in which reference TRBV7-9 and TRBJ2-3 provide the parts outside the CDR3, is DTGVSQNPRHKITKRGQNVTFRCDPISEHNRLYWYRQTLGQGPEFLTYFQNEAQLEKSRLLSDRFSAERPKGSFSTLEIQRTEQGDSAMYLCASSLWGTSEDTQYFGPGTRLTVL.

This chain uses TRBV7-2 with TRBJ2-2; unclear D gene. The V gene's germline CDR1 is SGHTA and CDR2 FQGNSA. The CDR3 is made up of 16 amino acids. V lost 0 bases and J 2 bases, leaving 10 bases between the germline ends. DNA of the CDR3: TGTGCCAGCAGCTTAGCGAGGCTGGTAAACACCGGGGAGCTGTTTTTT. Translating it yields CASSLARLVNTGELFF.

This clonotype appeared a few times. The rearrangement joins TRBV4-1 to TRBJ2-3; a weak D match, TRBD1 (5 bases). The germline V gene encodes CDR1 MGHRA and CDR2 YSYEKL. The CDR3 has 18 residues. V lost 0 bases and J lost 0, with 16 bases in between. The CDR3 nucleotides read TGCGCCAGCAGCCAAGATGGTGTGACGGACACTAGCACAGATACGCAGTATTTT. Translating it yields CASSQDGVTDTSTDTQYF.

The rearrangement uses TRBV20-1 and TRBJ2-7, with 7 bases fitting TRBD2. CDR3 length equals 11 residues. V lost 3 bases and J lost 5; bases outside the gene matches: 1. CDR1 and CDR2 from the germline V gene are DFQATT and SNEGSKA (reference sequence). CDR3 residues: CSASREDEQYF. CDR3 coding DNA: TGCAGTGCTAGCCGGGAGGACGAGCAGTACTTC.

A single count supports this clonotype. V gene TRBV28 combines with J gene TRBJ2-7, with D possibly being TRBD1 (6 bases). V lost 2 bases to trimming and J lost 13 bases, with 15 bases between them. Germline V gene lookup returns CDR1 MDHEN and CDR2 SYDVKM. The CDR3 covers 12 residues. The CDR3 is CASSLIRQALYF. DNA of the CDR3: TGTGCCAGCAGTTTAATCCGACAGGCCCTCTACTTC.

The gene calls are TRBV7-3 and TRBJ2-2; no firm D call. Germline V gene data show CDR1 as SGHTA and CDR2 as FQGTGA. V lost 1 base to trimming and J lost 3 bases, with 15 bases between them. The CDR3 runs to 17 residues. In DNA form, the CDR3 reads TGTGCCAGCAGCTTAAGGTCCCGCGACCGGGACACCGGGGAGCTGTTTTTT. It yields the protein CASSLRSRDRDTGELFF.

J is TRBJ1-4 and V is TRBV4-3; D is perhaps TRBD1 (5 bases). V lost 4 bases and J lost 4, with 13 bases in between. Germline assignment: CDR1 LGHNA and CDR2 YSLEER. The CDR3 consists of 15 residues. CDR3 coding DNA: TGCGCCAGCAGCCCGCGGACACGATATAATGAAAAACTGTTTTTT. Protein: CASSPRTRYNEKLFF.

This clonotype was recorded at least ten times. J is TRBJ2-3 and V is TRBV11-2; 7 nucleotides agree with TRBD2. V trimming: 4 bases; J trimming: 1 base; junction bases outside the gene matches: 11. This CDR3 has 17 amino acids. CDR1 and CDR2 from the germline V gene are SGHAT and FQNNGV. DNA for the CDR3: TGTGCCAGCAGCTCCTACCCGAGCGGGATTGGCACAGATACGCAGTATTTT. Encoded protein: CASSSYPSGIGTDTQYF.

The CDR3 loop reads CASSPAGGRTYEQYF. The CDR3 DNA is TGCGCCAGCAGCCCCGCGGGCGGGAGGACCTACGAGCAGTACTTC. The rearrangement joins TRBV4-1 to TRBJ2-7; TRBD2 matches at 8 bases. Germline CDR1 and CDR2: MGHRA and YSYEKL. Unmatched junction bases numbered 7, after V lost 4 bases and J lost 2 bases. This CDR3 is built from 15 residues.

The table lists this clonotype with a few counts. J is TRBJ2-3 and V is TRBV18, with D unresolved. Per germline, CDR1 KGHSH and CDR2 LQKENI. This CDR3 is built from 14 residues. Between the trimmed V and J ends, which lost 3 bases and 0 bases, there was a span of 7 bases. For the CDR3, the DNA is TGTGCCAGCTCACCCTTAGACAGCACAGATACGCAGTATTTT. It yields the protein CASSPLDSTDTQYF.

The rearrangement links TRBV29-1 to TRBJ1-1; a weak D match, TRBD1 (6 bases). The germline V gene has CDR1 SQVTM and CDR2 ANQGSEA. The length of the CDR3 is 13 residues. Trimming took 6 bases from V and 4 from J, leaving 15 bases between them. This CDR3 reads CSVNTGMGTEAFF. The CDR3 coding sequence is TGCAGCGTAAACACAGGGATGGGCACTGAAGCTTTCTTT.

The table lists this clonotype with a few counts. The CDR3 coding sequence is TGTGCCAGCAGCCAGGATCAAAACACTGAAGCTTTCTTT. It is translated as CASSQDQNTEAFF. This sequence joins TRBV14 and TRBJ1-1; no clear D. V lost 3 bases and J lost 2, with 7 bases in between. CDR3 length equals 13 residues. Germline-derived CDR1 and CDR2 are SGHDN and FVKESK.

The chain carries TRBV12-3 or TRBV12-4 and TRBJ2-1; TRBD2 matches at 10 bases. V was clipped by 3 bases and J by 0 bases; unmatched bases: 17. The CDR3 contains 21 residues. The CDR3 coding sequence is TGTGCCAGCAGTTTTAGGTCCGTACTAGCGGGACCCTCCAGCTCCTACAATGAGCAGTTCTTC. Translated, it gives CASSFRSVLAGPSSSYNEQFF.

There are a few counts of this clonotype. J is TRBJ2-3 and V is TRBV4-2; D uncertain. Per germline, CDR1 LGHNA and CDR2 YNFKEQ. CDR3 length: 14 residues. V gave up 4 bases and J gave up 0 bases, with 8 bases separating them. CDR3 in DNA: TGTGCCAGCAGCCCGCAGGCAAGCACAGATACGCAGTATTTT. This codes for CASSPQASTDTQYF.